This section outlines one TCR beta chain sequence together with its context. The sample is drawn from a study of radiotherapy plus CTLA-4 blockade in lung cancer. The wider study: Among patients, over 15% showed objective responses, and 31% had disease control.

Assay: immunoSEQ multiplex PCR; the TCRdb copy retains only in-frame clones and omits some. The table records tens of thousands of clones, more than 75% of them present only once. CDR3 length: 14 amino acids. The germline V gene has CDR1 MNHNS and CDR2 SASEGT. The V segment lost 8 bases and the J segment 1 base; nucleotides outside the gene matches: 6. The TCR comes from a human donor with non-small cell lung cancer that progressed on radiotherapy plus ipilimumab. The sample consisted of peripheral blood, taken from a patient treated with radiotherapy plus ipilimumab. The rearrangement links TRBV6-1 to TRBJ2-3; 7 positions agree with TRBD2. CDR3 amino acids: CASQKRDGTDTQYF. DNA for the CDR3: TGTGCCAGCCAGAAGCGGGATGGCACAGATACGCAGTATTTT.